The source of this TCR beta chain is a study of Ad26.COV2.S vaccination and SARS-CoV-2 variants. Study-wide context: Once or twice, 56 days apart, Ad26.COV2.S was delivered intramuscularly. Broader study findings: Measurement of non-spike TCR breadth gave similar results in vaccine and placebo recipients.

The germline CDR1 and CDR2 sequences are SGHAT and FQNNGV. CDR3 length equals 15 residues. The ends were cut back, 6 bases at V and 0 bases at J, with 14 bases in the middle. As to treatment: around 19 received Ad26.COV2.S at low or high dose, single or two shots; about 5 received placebo; per-sample allocation not given. Specimens were obtained on day 63 following the first vaccine or placebo injection. Here immunoSEQ multiplex PCR was the method, and the copy in TCRdb shows in-frame clones only, minus some. This sample has about 330,000 clones, with approximately 87% found just once. On this clone: Its cognate antigen is unknown.

This specimen consisted of peripheral blood, obtained in a trial of Ad26.COV2.S vaccine versus placebo. The rearrangement joins TRBV11-2 to TRBJ2-5, with D possibly TRBD2 on 6 matching bases. The clonotype originates from a person between 18 and 65 years old who received the Ad26.COV2.S COVID-19 vaccine or a placebo. The CDR3: CASRKARGYQETQYF. The CDR3 DNA follows: TGTGCCAGCAGGAAGGCACGGGGGTACCAAGAGACCCAGTACTTC.